The clone carrying this TCR beta chain came up once. All enrollees were roughly 18 to 90 years old and from roughly 22 US areas. Authors' data handling: Cell counts per sample came from amplifying reference gene primers. Some clones are missing from TCRdb's copy, which holds only in-frame ones; the method was immunoSEQ multiplex PCR. For V, J and clone size, that table is used; D and trimming come from the DNA. The sample gives some 250,000 clones, around 88% of which show up once; 3.3% is in the top ten. The data derive from a study of blood T cell repertoires in COVID-19. Study details: In each case, the material was cDNA or gDNA derived from T cells, B-cell-depleted T cells, or PBMCs.

The clonotype was recovered from a woman aged 40 to 55 with acute COVID-19. Source material: PBMCs or T cells enriched from blood (not recorded which).

The CDR3 region is CASSLFQGRTDTQYF. CDR3 bases: TGTGCCAGCAGCTTGTTCCAGGGAAGGACAGATACGCAGTATTTT. The chain has TRBV5-5 and TRBJ2-3; D might be TRBD1 (5 bases). Germline CDR1 SGHKS, CDR2 YYEKEE (reference sequence). V lost 1 base and J lost 3, with 12 bases in between. The CDR3 length is 15 residues.